A selection of T cell receptor beta chains follows, all from one sample in a study of T cell responses to AZD1222 COVID-19 vaccine. Clones were read by immunoSEQ multiplex PCR, and TCRdb kept only the in-frame ones, dropping some. Of under 150,000 clones listed, under 95% are singletons. Source: peripheral blood, taken on day 0 of AZD1222 vaccination. These receptors were obtained from an adult in good health. The CDR3 runs from the conserved cysteine through the conserved F or W. A row's size may be missing; if present it is once, few, many or a size class.

J gene,V gene,clone size,CDR3 protein
TRBJ2-1,TRBV27,.,CASRNPGGISYNEQFF
TRBJ2-5,TRBV11-2,.,CASSFNRRGETQYF
TRBJ1-1,TRBV29-1,.,CSGSAGGNTEAFF
TRBJ2-7,TRBV19,.,CASSQGGDEQYF
TRBJ1-2,TRBV19,.,CASSIKGTNYGYTF
TRBJ2-7,TRBV10-3,.,CAISDRAGLYEQYF
TRBJ2-1,TRBV20-1,few,CSSIGNEQFF
TRBJ2-7,TRBV10-3,.,CAISESSPSSYEQYF
TRBJ2-4,TRBV5-4,.,CASSAGTEKNIQYF
TRBJ1-5,TRBV7-2,.,CASSLAPGGIQPQHF
TRBJ2-3,TRBV3-1/TRBV3-2,.,CASSQDNGQGEDTQYF
TRBJ1-2,TRBV9,.,CASAGPQGRGLGYTF
TRBJ2-3,TRBV5-4,.,CASTSPGGSTQYF
TRBJ2-7,TRBV19,few,CASSMYIPGRSSYEQYF
TRBJ2-5,TRBV15,.,CATINYGGAGETQYF
TRBJ2-7,TRBV5-6,.,CASSRAGLAGSIAYEQYF
TRBJ2-5,TRBV3-1/TRBV3-2,.,CASSPRFQNAAKGDF
TRBJ2-3,TRBV11-3,.,CASSLAGFTDTQYF
TRBJ2-1,TRBV5-5,.,CASSLYEGRSEQFF
TRBJ1-2,TRBV2,.,CASHTRPTYGYTF
TRBJ2-6,TRBV5-1,.,CASSFRGQGALGANVLTF
TRBJ1-2,TRBV28,.,CASNSGGAWNYGYTF
TRBJ1-2,TRBV4-2,.,CASSQDRVLTLPGTNDNYGYTF
TRBJ1-6,TRBV6-5,.,CASSPQGWNSPLHF